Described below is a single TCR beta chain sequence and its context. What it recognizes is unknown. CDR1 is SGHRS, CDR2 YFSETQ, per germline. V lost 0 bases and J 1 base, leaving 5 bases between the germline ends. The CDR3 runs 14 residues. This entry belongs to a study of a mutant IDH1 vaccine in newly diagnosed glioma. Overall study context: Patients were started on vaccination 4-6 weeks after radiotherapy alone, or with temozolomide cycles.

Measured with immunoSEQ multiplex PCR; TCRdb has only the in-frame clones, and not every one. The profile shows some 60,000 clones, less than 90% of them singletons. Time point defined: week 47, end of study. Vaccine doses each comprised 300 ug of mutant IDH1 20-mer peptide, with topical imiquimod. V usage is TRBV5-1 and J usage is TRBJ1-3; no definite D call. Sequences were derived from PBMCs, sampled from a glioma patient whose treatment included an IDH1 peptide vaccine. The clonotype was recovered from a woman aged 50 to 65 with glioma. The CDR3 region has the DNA TGCGCCAGCAGCTTGGCAGATTCTGGAAACACCATATATTTT. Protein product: CASSLADSGNTIYF.